This T cell receptor beta chain was captured by sequencing in a study of shared clonotypes between healthy human individuals. Points from the study as a whole: It was expected that sequencing depth would affect clonotype sharing among donors. Non-shared clonotypes were found to have lower generation probabilities than the clonotypes that were shared by all four of the sorted-subset donors. Blood was the only sampled material, and tissue repertoires likely differ.

A remark on this clone: The antigen remains undetermined.

Some clones are missing from TCRdb's copy, which holds only in-frame ones; the method was immunoSEQ multiplex PCR. This table has some 660,000 clones, 73% appearing once. Both subsets, CD45RA+ naive and CD45RA-negative memory, were split from the CD4+ cells. Sequenced input: memory CD4+ T cells sorted from blood. The subset was: CD45RA-negative fraction. The receptor comes from a young woman in good health.

DNA of the CDR3: TGCGCCAGCAGCCTAGGTAACTCTGGAAACACCATATATTTT. This codes for CASSLGNSGNTIYF. V is TRBV5-1 and J is TRBJ1-3, with D unresolved. This CDR3 is 14 amino acids long. Deletions cut 4 bases from V and 0 bases from J, with 8 bases between. In germline, CDR1 is SGHRS, CDR2 YFSETQ.